Each of the 19 T cell receptor beta chains below was sequenced from the same sample in a study of blood T cell repertoires in COVID-19. Profiled with immunoSEQ multiplex PCR; TCRdb holds only in-frame clones, not every one. The sample consists of tens of thousands of clones, 80% of them appearing once. Input material: peripheral blood. The source of these receptors is a woman in her 70s with acute or convalescent COVID-19.

The rearrangement joins TRBV18 to TRBJ2-5, with D perhaps TRBD1 (6 bases). CDR1 and CDR2 (germline): KGHSH, LQKENI. The CDR3 length is 14 residues. V shed 5 bases and J shed 1 base, with 11 bases lying between them. This CDR3 reads CASSATRGQETQYF. CDR3 DNA: TGTGCCAGCTCAGCAACCAGGGGCCAAGAGACCCAGTACTTC.

The count of this clone is one. The V call is TRBV11-1, the J call TRBJ2-7, with 9 bases aligning to TRBD2. The CDR3 runs 13 residues. The V gene end was trimmed by 7 bases and the J gene end by 2 bases; junction bases not matched to a gene: 3. Germline V gene data show CDR1 as SGHAT and CDR2 as FQDESV (reference sequence). The DNA for the CDR3 is TGTGCCAGCACGGCGGGAGGGCCCTACGAGCAGTACTTC. Protein sequence: CASTAGGPYEQYF.

V usage is TRBV7-2 and J usage is TRBJ2-2; 12 bases align to TRBD2. The CDR3 is made up of 15 amino acids. The ends lost 5 bases at V and 6 bases at J; junction bases unmatched: 4. Germline V gene data show CDR1 as SGHTA and CDR2 as FQGNSA. In nucleotides, the CDR3 is TGTGCCAGCAGCCGGTCTAGCGGGGGGGCCGGGGAGCTGTTTTTT. This codes for CASSRSSGGAGELFF.

V is TRBV19 and J is TRBJ1-5, with D possibly being TRBD1 (6 bases). From germline, CDR1 is LNHDA and CDR2 SQIVND (reference sequence). CDR3 length equals 13 residues. The ends were cut back, 10 bases at V and 7 bases at J, with 17 bases in the middle. The CDR3, as DNA: TGTGCCACCCGCACCTCAGGGGAACAGCCCCAGCATTTT. Translating gives CATRTSGEQPQHF.

The CDR3 DNA sequence: TGTGCCAGCAGCTTAGGGGACAGATTCACAGATACGCAGTATTTT. As protein: CASSLGDRFTDTQYF. This chain links TRBV7-6 with TRBJ2-3, with 7 bases fitting TRBD1. J was trimmed by 2 bases and V by 1 base; bases with no gene match: 3. The CDR3 spans 15 residues. Germline V gives CDR1 SGHVS, CDR2 FNYEAQ. Supplemented by reference TRBV7-6 and TRBJ2-3, the full variable domain reads GAGVSQSPRYKVTKRGQDVALRCDPISGHVSLYWYRQALGQGPEFLTYFNYEAQQDKSGLPNDRFSAERPEGSISTLTIQRTEQRDSAMYRCASSLGDRFTDTQYFGPGTRLTVL.

V and J are TRBV9 and TRBJ1-1, with D unclear. The CDR3 totals 14 residues. Looked up from germline, CDR1 is SGDLS and CDR2 is YYNGEE. The V end was cut by 4 bases, the J end by 0 bases, with 10 bases between. The CDR3 DNA reads TGTGCCAGCAGCCTGAGTGGGCTGAACACTGAAGCTTTCTTT. Its translation is CASSLSGLNTEAFF.

V is TRBV19 and J is TRBJ1-5, with D tentatively TRBD1 (6 bases). The CDR3 extends over 15 amino acids. V was trimmed by 3 bases and J by 2 bases, leaving 11 bases between them. Germline V CDR1 and CDR2: LNHDA, SQIVND (reference sequence). The CDR3 coding sequence is TGTGCCAGTAGTATGGGCAGGGGAGGCAATCAGCCCCAGCATTTT. Translated, it gives CASSMGRGGNQPQHF.

The V gene is TRBV27, the J gene TRBJ2-7, with 8 bases matching TRBD2. Germline assignment: CDR1 MNHEY and CDR2 SMNVEV (reference sequence). With 2 bases clipped from V and 2 bases from J, the junction kept 5 bases outside the gene matches. The CDR3 contains 15 residues. The CDR3 protein is CASSLRLAGPYEQYF. The CDR3 DNA reads TGTGCCAGCAGTTTACGGCTAGCGGGCCCCTACGAGCAGTACTTC.

This clone was recorded a few times. This rearrangement joins TRBV14 to TRBJ2-7; D perhaps matches TRBD2 (6 bases). The germline CDR1 and CDR2 sequences are SGHDN and FVKESK. V gave up 0 bases and J gave up 6 bases, with 9 bases separating them. This CDR3 is built from 13 residues. The CDR3 coding sequence is TGTGCCAGCAGCCAAGAAGTGGGAGGCGAGCAGTACTTC. It encodes CASSQEVGGEQYF.

J is TRBJ2-7 and V is TRBV20-1; 9 bases map to TRBD1. Germline CDR1 DFQATT, CDR2 SNEGSKA (reference sequence). There are 13 residues in the CDR3. V was pared by 3 bases and J by 5 bases, with 5 bases of the junction left unmatched. CDR3 region: CSASRDRENEQYF. The CDR3 DNA reads as TGCAGTGCTAGTAGGGACAGGGAAAACGAGCAGTACTTC.

V gene TRBV12-3 or TRBV12-4 combines with J gene TRBJ2-7, with D tentatively TRBD1 (6 bases). The ends were cut back, 7 bases at V and 3 bases at J, with 13 bases in the middle. There are 13 residues in the CDR3. This chain's CDR3 is CASNPGAGYEQYF. In DNA, the CDR3 is TGTGCCAGCAACCCAGGGGCGGGCTACGAGCAGTACTTC.

The chain uses TRBV10-3 and TRBJ2-2, with D maybe TRBD1 (6 bases). The CDR3 contains 16 residues. The germline gives CDR1 ENHRY, CDR2 SYGVKD. V was clipped by 0 bases and J by 8 bases, with 16 bases between them. DNA of the CDR3: TGTGCCATCAGTGAGTCACAGGGCGAGTATTCTGGGGAGCTGTTTTTT. It specifies CAISESQGEYSGELFF.

The J gene is TRBJ1-6, the V gene TRBV28; perhaps TRBD1 as D (5 bases). Germline V gene data show CDR1 as MDHEN and CDR2 as SYDVKM. Trimming stripped 5 bases from V and 5 bases from J, with 13 bases between. This CDR3 has 15 residues. The CDR3 spells CASSPPGGNNSPLHF. The DNA for the CDR3 is TGTGCCAGCAGTCCCCCCGGGGGGAATAATTCACCCCTCCACTTT.

This chain links TRBV2 with TRBJ2-7; TRBD1 matches 12 bases. The CDR3 has 15 residues. The V gene end was trimmed by 7 bases and the J gene end by 5 bases; junction bases not matched to a gene: 9. The germline V gene has CDR1 SNHLY and CDR2 FYNNEI. CDR3 in DNA: TGTGCCAGCAACTTTCCGGGACAGGGGGCTCACGAGCAGTACTTC. It is translated as CASNFPGQGAHEQYF. Full variable domain (outside the CDR3, taken from reference TRBV2 and TRBJ2-7): EPEVTQTPSHQVTQMGQEVILRCVPISNHLYFYWYRQILGQKVEFLVSFYNNEISEKSEIFDDQFSVERPDGSNFTLKIRSTKLEDSAMYFCASNFPGQGAHEQYFGPGTRLTVT.

The table lists this clone with a count of one. This chain uses TRBV5-4 with TRBJ2-1, with TRBD2 matching over 7 bases. The V gene's germline CDR1 is SGHNT and CDR2 YYREEE (reference sequence). This CDR3 has 15 residues. The V segment lost 4 bases and the J segment 3 bases; nucleotides outside the gene matches: 7. CDR3 amino acids: CASSAEGLLYNEQFF. The CDR3 DNA reads as TGTGCCAGCAGCGCGGAGGGACTACTCTACAATGAGCAGTTCTTC.

The CDR3 nucleotides read TGTGCCAGCAGCTCCGGACAGGGTAACGGGGATACGCAGTATTTT. This encodes CASSSGQGNGDTQYF. This rearrangement joins TRBV7-6 to TRBJ2-3; TRBD1 matches at 8 bases. From germline, CDR1 is SGHVS and CDR2 FNYEAQ. The CDR3 consists of 15 residues. J lost 6 bases, V lost 4 bases, and 9 bases had no gene match.

In this sample, this clone turned up a few times. The V gene is TRBV18, the J gene TRBJ1-2, with 8 bases matching TRBD1. The germline CDR1 and CDR2 sequences are KGHSH and LQKENI. The CDR3 consists of 14 residues. J lost 7 bases, V lost 3 bases, and 7 bases had no gene match. The CDR3 DNA reads TGTGCCAGCTCACCTGGACAGGGCTACTCTGGCTACACCTTC. Translating gives CASSPGQGYSGYTF.

The chain is built from TRBV29-1 and TRBJ2-7, with 12 bases identical to TRBD2. Trimming took 4 bases from V and 0 from J; bases not matched to a gene: 13. The CDR3 runs 18 residues. The germline V gene encodes CDR1 SQVTM and CDR2 ANQGSEA. CDR3 amino acids: CSVARLAGAPGGSYEQYF. CDR3 bases: TGCAGCGTTGCACGACTAGCGGGGGCCCCCGGGGGCTCCTACGAGCAGTACTTC.

The V call is TRBV24-1, the J call TRBJ2-3; D may be TRBD1 (6 bases). Germline-derived CDR1 and CDR2 are KGHDR and SFDVKD. This CDR3 has 14 amino acids. The V gene lost 4 bases and the J gene lost 7 bases, with 14 bases spanning the gap. The CDR3 DNA reads TGTGCCACCAGTGAGCCCGCCAGGGGAAATACGCAGTATTTT. This sequence encodes CATSEPARGNTQYF.